The 18 T cell receptor beta chains below come from one sample, sequenced in a study of regulatory T cells in long-lasting Graves disease. Time point of the sample: newly diagnosed GD, antithyroid drugs for less than 3 months. From PBMCs, RNA was extracted and then used to make the TCR library. In building TCR beta libraries, iRepertoire HTBI primers were used together with Arm-PCR of CDR3 regions. Each CDR3 protein gets one entry after TCRdb re-called the multiplex PCR reads with MiXCR. Among 360,000 or so distinct CDR3 sequences listed, roughly 17% were seen once. The sample also formed part of further work on T cells in Graves' hyperthyroidism and ophthalmopathy.

The sample in question was peripheral blood mononuclear cells (PBMCs), obtained at new diagnosis, from a patient treated with antithyroid drugs. These receptors were taken from a man aged 40-55 years with Graves disease.

V gene TRBV6-1 combines with J gene TRBJ1-5; no clear D. V was clipped by 7 bases and J by 5 bases, with 15 bases between them. Germline-derived CDR1 and CDR2 are MNHNS and SASEGT. CDR3 size: 14 residues. CDR3 in amino acids: CASNPGQKDQPQHF. As DNA, the CDR3 is TGTGCCAGCAACCCCGGCCAAAAGGATCAGCCCCAGCATTTT.

In its sample, this clonotype was seen many times. The J gene is TRBJ1-5, the V gene TRBV20-1; 7 bases are shared with TRBD1. The CDR3 has 13 residues. Germline V gene lookup returns CDR1 DFQATT and CDR2 SNEGSKA (reference sequence). With V trimmed by 5 bases and J by 6 bases, 7 bases remained unmatched. Written as DNA, the CDR3 is TGCAGTGCTGAAGGGGGCTTCGGTCAGCCCCAGCATTTT. Its translation is CSAEGGFGQPQHF.

The genes are TRBV7-9 and TRBJ1-1, with a possible D match to TRBD1 (5 bases). Per the germline V gene, CDR1 is SEHNR and CDR2 is FQNEAQ (reference sequence). The CDR3 sequence is 14 residues long. Trimming removed 7 bases at V and 1 base at J, with 13 bases between. The CDR3 region is CASTPMGGNTEAFF. The CDR3 coding sequence is TGTGCCAGCACCCCGATGGGGGGGAACACTGAAGCTTTCTTT.

In its sample, this clonotype was seen many times. This rearrangement joins TRBV20-1 to TRBJ2-7, with 9 bases lining up with TRBD2. CDR3 length: 15 amino acids. The J segment lost 6 bases and the V segment lost 3 bases, leaving 12 bases of the junction unmatched. Germline V gives CDR1 DFQATT, CDR2 SNEGSKA (reference sequence). The CDR3 DNA reads TGCAGTGCTAGCCCCGGGGGGAATAGCGGGGGCGAGCAGTACTTC. It yields the protein CSASPGGNSGGEQYF.

This clonotype was seen many times. The chain uses TRBV7-2 and TRBJ2-7, with 11 nucleotides matching TRBD2. This CDR3 has 14 amino acids. Germline V lookup: CDR1 SGHTA, CDR2 FQGNSA. V trimming: 5 bases; J trimming: 6 bases; junction bases outside the gene matches: 6. Here the CDR3 reads CASSPLAGDAEQYF. DNA for the CDR3: TGTGCCAGCAGCCCACTAGCGGGGGATGCCGAGCAGTACTTC.

This chain joins TRBV5-1 and TRBJ2-1; D is uncertain. The J call may be incorrect, as the DNA end agrees better with TRBJ2-5. The CDR3 consists of 14 residues. In germline, CDR1 is SGHRS, CDR2 YFSETQ. CDR3 bases: TGCGCCAGCAGCTTGGTGGTGGGCCAGGAGACCCAGTACTTC. Its protein product is CASSLVVGQETQYF.

The V call is TRBV2, the J call TRBJ2-3, with 9 positions matching TRBD2. This CDR3 contains 16 residues. Germline V gene lookup returns CDR1 SNHLY and CDR2 FYNNEI. V shed 4 bases and J 3 bases; nucleotides not matched to a gene: 8. The CDR3 reads CASSALGAGGTDTQYF. In nucleotides, the CDR3 is TGTGCCAGCAGTGCCCTGGGAGCGGGGGGAACAGATACGCAGTATTTT.

At least ten counts were recorded for this clonotype. The gene calls are TRBV10-3 and TRBJ2-3; no definite D call. The CDR3 covers 11 residues. Trimming pared 6 bases from V and 2 bases from J, leaving 3 bases between. Germline V gene sequence: CDR1 ENHRY, CDR2 SYGVKD. CDR3 bases: TGTGCCATCAGGACCACAGATACGCAGTATTTT. It is translated as CAIRTTDTQYF.

This clonotype was found a few times. The chain recombines TRBV19 with TRBJ2-3; the D gene is possibly TRBD1 (5 bases). Germline assignment: CDR1 LNHDA and CDR2 SQIVND (reference sequence). The ends were cut back, 6 bases at V and 4 bases at J, with 17 bases in the middle. The CDR3 runs 15 residues. The CDR3 sequence: CASSSRGREADTQYF. CDR3 in DNA: TGTGCCAGTAGCTCTCGCGGCAGGGAAGCAGATACGCAGTATTTT.

The table lists this clonotype with a few counts. CDR3 nucleotide sequence: TGTGCCAGCAGCTTAGCGGTTTTGGGACAGGGTCCGGGGTACCAAGAGACCCAGTACTTC. Translation: CASSLAVLGQGPGYQETQYF. The V call is TRBV7-9, the J call TRBJ2-5, with TRBD1 matching over 9 bases. The CDR3 is 20 amino acids. Trimming cost V 0 bases and J 0 bases; bases outside gene matches: 14. Per germline, CDR1 SEHNR and CDR2 FQNEAQ (reference sequence).

CDR3 residues: CASSDGRSYEQYF. The DNA of the CDR3 is TGTGCCAGCAGCGATGGGCGTTCCTACGAGCAGTACTTC. The rearrangement joins TRBV9 to TRBJ2-7, with no clear D. Per germline, CDR1 SGDLS and CDR2 YYNGEE. The germline V and J ends were trimmed by 3 bases and 1 base, with 8 bases remaining between them. This CDR3 has 13 amino acids.

This clonotype was seen repeatedly, ten times or more. This chain connects TRBV30 to TRBJ1-1; 7 bases agree with TRBD1. This CDR3 comprises 13 residues. The germline V gene has CDR1 GTSNPN and CDR2 SVGIG (reference sequence). The J segment lost 8 bases and the V segment lost 4 bases, leaving 10 bases of the junction unmatched. CDR3 DNA sequence: TGTGCCTGGACCTTTTACAGGGGCACCGAAGCTTTCTTT. Its protein product is CAWTFYRGTEAFF.

This clonotype occurred many times. The chain links TRBV5-1 to TRBJ1-1; D is ambiguous. The CDR3 spans 15 residues. The ends were cut back, 1 base at V and 4 bases at J, with 14 bases in the middle. From germline, CDR1 is SGHRS and CDR2 YFSETQ. CDR3 in DNA: TGCGCCAGCAGCTTGAAAGGGCCGCTTGGCACTGAAGCTTTCTTT. It codes for CASSLKGPLGTEAFF.

This clonotype was counted ten times or more. The chain uses TRBV12-3 or TRBV12-4 and TRBJ2-3; D remains unclear. V lost 5 bases and J 4 bases, leaving 13 bases between the germline ends. This CDR3 is 14 amino acids long. The CDR3 loop is CASSPRTASDTQYF. In DNA form, the CDR3 reads TGTGCCAGCAGTCCCCGGACGGCCTCAGATACGCAGTATTTT.

The chain combines TRBV2 with TRBJ2-3; TRBD2 matches at 11 bases. The trim removed 6 bases at V and 3 bases at J, leaving 14 bases unmatched. There are 18 residues in the CDR3. CDR1 is SNHLY, CDR2 FYNNEI, per germline. CDR3 DNA sequence: TGTGCCAGCAGCCTTCTTCTAGCGGGGGGCCGAGGAACAGATACGCAGTATTTT. It codes for CASSLLLAGGRGTDTQYF.

This clonotype was picked up many times. CDR3 amino acids: CASNAAGGRWNEQFF. In DNA form, the CDR3 reads TGTGCCAGCAACGCGGCGGGGGGCCGCTGGAATGAGCAGTTCTTC. The chain combines TRBV6-4 with TRBJ2-1; 8 nucleotides match TRBD2. Germline-derived CDR1 and CDR2 are MRHNA and SNTAGT. With V trimmed by 7 bases and J by 7 bases, 12 bases remained unmatched. The CDR3 consists of 15 residues.

At least ten counts were recorded for this clonotype. The rearrangement joins TRBV7-9 to TRBJ2-1; D possibly uses TRBD1 or TRBD2 (5 bases each). The germline CDR1 and CDR2 sequences are SEHNR and FQNEAQ (reference sequence). V was shortened by 5 bases and J by 6 bases, with 23 bases between the two germline ends. The CDR3 loop spans 17 amino acids. The chain's CDR3 is CASSEEGQGTPLNEQFF. CDR3 DNA: TGTGCCAGCAGCGAAGAGGGCCAGGGCACGCCTCTCAATGAGCAGTTCTTC.

CDR3 in DNA: TGTGCCACCAGTGATGCGGCAGGGGGCTCCTACAATGAGCAGTTCTTC. It yields the protein CATSDAAGGSYNEQFF. The rearrangement links TRBV24-1 to TRBJ2-1, with 7 nucleotides matching TRBD1. Germline V gene sequence: CDR1 KGHDR, CDR2 SFDVKD. The CDR3 has 16 amino acids. The V gene end was trimmed by 3 bases and the J gene end by 0 bases; junction bases not matched to a gene: 4.